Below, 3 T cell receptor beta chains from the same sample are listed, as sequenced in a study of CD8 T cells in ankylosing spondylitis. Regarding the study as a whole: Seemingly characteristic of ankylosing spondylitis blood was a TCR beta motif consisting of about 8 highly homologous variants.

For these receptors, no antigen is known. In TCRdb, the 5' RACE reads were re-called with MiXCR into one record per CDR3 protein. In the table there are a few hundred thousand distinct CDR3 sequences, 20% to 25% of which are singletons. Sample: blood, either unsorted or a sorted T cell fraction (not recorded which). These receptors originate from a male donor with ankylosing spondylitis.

The chain's CDR3 is CASERLGTGYFSNTEAFF. For the CDR3, the DNA is TGTGCCAGCGAAAGGTTAGGGACAGGGTACTTCTCGAACACTGAAGCTTTCTTT. The V gene is TRBV6-1, the J gene TRBJ1-1, with 9 bases matching TRBD1. Losses at the gene ends were 8 bases for V and 1 base for J; bases not matched to a gene: 17. This CDR3 comprises 18 residues. From germline, CDR1 is MNHNS and CDR2 SASEGT.

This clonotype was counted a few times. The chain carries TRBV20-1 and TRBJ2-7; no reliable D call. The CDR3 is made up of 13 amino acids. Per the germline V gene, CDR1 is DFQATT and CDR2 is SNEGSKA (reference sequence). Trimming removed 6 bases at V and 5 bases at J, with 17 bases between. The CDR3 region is CSASQPSRNEQYF. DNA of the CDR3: TGCAGTGCCTCCCAGCCCTCTAGAAACGAGCAGTACTTC.

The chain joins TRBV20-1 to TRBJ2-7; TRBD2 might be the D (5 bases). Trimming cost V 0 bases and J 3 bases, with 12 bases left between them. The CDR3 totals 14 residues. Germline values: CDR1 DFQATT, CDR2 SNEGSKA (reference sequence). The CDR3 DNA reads TGCAGTGCTAGAGATCCTGCTGCGGGCTACGAGCAGTACTTC. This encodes CSARDPAAGYEQYF.